The rows below give T cell receptor beta chains drawn from one sample of a study of early T cells in non-severe SARS-CoV-2 infection. From the 5' RACE reads, TCRdb called clonotypes with MiXCR, one entry per CDR3 protein. The sample contains some 57,000 distinct CDR3 sequences, 12% of which appear only once. Sequenced input: whole blood. Every receptor here comes from an adult who was a healthcare worker with PCR-confirmed SARS-CoV-2 infection or an uninfected control (not recorded which). Both conserved end residues are part of each CDR3. D genes are given only for firm matches. Clone size is stated in some rows and not others, as once, few, many or a class when expanded.

abundance: many
j_gene: TRBJ2-3
v_gene: TRBV18
d_gene: NA
CDR3aa: CASSPTAGTDTQYF
CDR3nt: TGTGCCAGCTCACCAACGGCAGGGACAGATACGCAGTATTTT

abundance: many
j_gene: TRBJ2-7
v_gene: TRBV4-2
d_gene: NA
CDR3aa: CASSQGDYVGHEQYF
CDR3nt: TGTGCCAGCAGCCAGGGTGATTACGTGGGGCACGAGCAGTACTTC

abundance: NA
j_gene: TRBJ2-1
v_gene: TRBV7-6
d_gene: TRBD2
CDR3aa: CASSPAGTSGNEQFF
CDR3nt: TGTGCCAGCAGCCCCGCCGGGACTAGCGGCAATGAGCAGTTCTTC

abundance: few
j_gene: TRBJ2-7
v_gene: TRBV7-8
d_gene: TRBD1
CDR3aa: CASSFGGQGAIYEQYF
CDR3nt: TGTGCCAGCAGCTTTGGGGGGCAGGGGGCTATCTACGAGCAGTACTTC

abundance: NA
j_gene: TRBJ2-5
v_gene: TRBV7-9
d_gene: NA
CDR3aa: CASSLVQNQETQYF
CDR3nt: TGTGCCAGCAGCTTAGTACAAAACCAAGAGACCCAGTACTTC

abundance: many
j_gene: TRBJ2-3
v_gene: TRBV29-1
d_gene: TRBD1
CDR3aa: CSVAGGQGTDTQYF
CDR3nt: TGCAGCGTAGCCGGGGGACAGGGAACAGATACGCAGTATTTT

abundance: many
j_gene: TRBJ1-6
v_gene: TRBV6-5
d_gene: TRBD1
CDR3aa: CASSRNTGTGGNSPLHF
CDR3nt: TGTGCCAGCAGTCGAAACACCGGGACAGGGGGTAATTCACCCCTCCACTTT

abundance: few
j_gene: TRBJ2-3
v_gene: TRBV20-1
d_gene: NA
CDR3aa: CIKGGFTDTQYF
CDR3nt: TGCATTAAAGGGGGATTCACAGATACGCAGTATTTT

abundance: NA
j_gene: TRBJ2-2
v_gene: TRBV7-2
d_gene: NA
CDR3aa: CASTNSPANTGELFF
CDR3nt: TGTGCCAGCACCAACTCCCCCGCGAACACCGGGGAGCTGTTTTTT

abundance: few
j_gene: TRBJ1-1
v_gene: TRBV2
d_gene: NA
CDR3aa: CASSDEPNTEAFF
CDR3nt: TGTGCCAGCAGTGACGAGCCGAACACTGAAGCTTTCTTT

abundance: many
j_gene: TRBJ2-7
v_gene: TRBV19
d_gene: NA
CDR3aa: CASSGNSDEQYF
CDR3nt: TGTGCCAGTAGTGGAAACAGCGACGAGCAGTACTTC

abundance: few
j_gene: TRBJ2-1
v_gene: TRBV9
d_gene: TRBD2
CDR3aa: CASSVDVVGTSGSGEQFF
CDR3nt: TGTGCCAGCAGCGTAGATGTGGTCGGGACTAGCGGGAGCGGTGAGCAGTTCTTC

abundance: few
j_gene: TRBJ2-1
v_gene: TRBV6-6
d_gene: TRBD2
CDR3aa: CASTTSGSNEQFF
CDR3nt: TGTGCCAGCACCACTAGCGGGAGCAATGAGCAGTTCTTC

abundance: few
j_gene: TRBJ2-5
v_gene: TRBV20-1
d_gene: NA
CDR3aa: CSARTGQETQYF
CDR3nt: TGCAGTGCGAGGACGGGCCAAGAGACCCAGTACTTC

abundance: few
j_gene: TRBJ2-1
v_gene: TRBV7-9
d_gene: NA
CDR3aa: CASSLSVF
CDR3nt: TGTGCCAGCAGCTTGTCCGTGTTC

abundance: many
j_gene: TRBJ2-2
v_gene: TRBV6-2/TRBV6-3
d_gene: TRBD2
CDR3aa: CASSYGAGGDLFF
CDR3nt: TGTGCCAGCAGTTACGGGGCGGGAGGTGATCTGTTTTTT

abundance: NA
j_gene: TRBJ1-2
v_gene: TRBV5-1
d_gene: TRBD1
CDR3aa: CASSQQGDYGYTF
CDR3nt: TGCGCCAGCAGCCAACAGGGGGACTATGGCTACACCTTC

abundance: few
j_gene: TRBJ1-1
v_gene: TRBV18
d_gene: NA
CDR3aa: CASSPAGNTEAFF
CDR3nt: TGTGCCAGCTCACCAGCGGGGAACACTGAAGCTTTCTTT

abundance: many
j_gene: TRBJ1-1
v_gene: TRBV3-1
d_gene: NA
CDR3aa: CASSHRASGSEAFF
CDR3nt: TGTGCCAGCAGCCACAGGGCATCAGGATCTGAAGCTTTCTTT

abundance: few
j_gene: TRBJ2-1
v_gene: TRBV11-2
d_gene: TRBD1
CDR3aa: CASSLDWTGTPYNEQFF
CDR3nt: TGTGCCAGCAGCTTAGATTGGACAGGGACCCCCTACAATGAGCAGTTCTTC

abundance: many
j_gene: TRBJ2-1
v_gene: TRBV24-1
d_gene: TRBD2
CDR3aa: CATSDPLAGAYNEQFF
CDR3nt: TGTGCCACCAGTGACCCACTCGCGGGGGCCTACAATGAGCAGTTCTTC

abundance: few
j_gene: TRBJ1-3
v_gene: TRBV6-5
d_gene: NA
CDR3aa: CASSYSDGSGNTIYF
CDR3nt: TGTGCCAGCAGTTACTCAGACGGCTCTGGAAACACCATATATTTT

abundance: many
j_gene: TRBJ2-1
v_gene: TRBV14
d_gene: NA
CDR3aa: CASSKLQIGGNEQFF
CDR3nt: TGTGCCAGCAGCAAACTGCAAATAGGGGGCAATGAGCAGTTCTTC

abundance: NA
j_gene: TRBJ2-1
v_gene: TRBV20-1
d_gene: NA
CDR3aa: CSARAQGAGAANEQFF
CDR3nt: TGCAGTGCTAGAGCCCAGGGGGCGGGAGCAGCGAATGAGCAGTTCTTC

abundance: NA
j_gene: TRBJ1-2
v_gene: TRBV7-2
d_gene: TRBD1
CDR3aa: CASSLEAQGAVGYTF
CDR3nt: TGTGCCAGCAGCTTAGAGGCACAGGGGGCTGTCGGCTACACCTTC

abundance: few
j_gene: TRBJ1-1
v_gene: TRBV6-5
d_gene: NA
CDR3aa: CASSHTWDEEAFF
CDR3nt: TGTGCCAGCAGTCACACGTGGGACGAAGAGGCTTTCTTT

abundance: many
j_gene: TRBJ2-3
v_gene: TRBV24-1
d_gene: TRBD2
CDR3aa: CATSGLAGPISTDTQYF
CDR3nt: TGTGCCACCAGTGGACTAGCGGGTCCGATTAGCACAGATACGCAGTATTTT

abundance: NA
j_gene: TRBJ2-7
v_gene: TRBV27
d_gene: NA
CDR3aa: CASSPQHPTYEQYF
CDR3nt: TGTGCCAGCAGCCCACAACACCCGACCTACGAGCAGTACTTC

abundance: few
j_gene: TRBJ1-3
v_gene: TRBV29-1
d_gene: NA
CDR3aa: CSATGVRNTIYF
CDR3nt: TGCAGTGCTACGGGGGTGAGGAACACCATATATTTT

abundance: NA
j_gene: TRBJ2-3
v_gene: TRBV7-2
d_gene: NA
CDR3aa: CASSLAPRSTDTQYF
CDR3nt: TGTGCCAGCAGCCTAGCGCCCCGTAGCACAGATACGCAGTATTTT

abundance: few
j_gene: TRBJ2-1
v_gene: TRBV3-1
d_gene: TRBD2
CDR3aa: CASSRGLALYNEQFF
CDR3nt: TGTGCCAGCAGCCGGGGACTAGCGCTATACAATGAGCAGTTCTTC

abundance: few
j_gene: TRBJ2-6
v_gene: TRBV29-1
d_gene: NA
CDR3aa: CSVNAGANVLTF
CDR3nt: TGCAGCGTTAACGCTGGGGCCAACGTCCTGACTTTC

abundance: few
j_gene: TRBJ2-7
v_gene: TRBV29-1
d_gene: TRBD1
CDR3aa: CSGRTGAYEQYF
CDR3nt: TGCAGCGGGCGGACAGGGGCCTACGAGCAGTACTTC

abundance: many
j_gene: TRBJ1-4
v_gene: TRBV6-6
d_gene: TRBD1
CDR3aa: CASSYSGTGSEKLFF
CDR3nt: TGTGCCAGCAGTTACTCCGGGACAGGGAGTGAAAAACTGTTTTTT

abundance: NA
j_gene: TRBJ2-5
v_gene: TRBV3-1
d_gene: NA
CDR3aa: CASSQGVRESQETQYF
CDR3nt: TGTGCCAGCAGCCAAGGGGTTCGGGAGTCCCAAGAGACCCAGTACTTC

abundance: few
j_gene: TRBJ2-2
v_gene: TRBV4-1
d_gene: NA
CDR3aa: CASTAQGSGTGELFF
CDR3nt: TGCGCCAGCACCGCACAGGGCTCCGGCACCGGGGAGCTGTTTTTT

abundance: few
j_gene: TRBJ2-5
v_gene: TRBV7-8
d_gene: NA
CDR3aa: CASSLAAGTEYQETQYF
CDR3nt: TGTGCCAGCAGCTTAGCGGCGGGTACAGAGTACCAAGAGACCCAGTACTTC

abundance: few
j_gene: TRBJ2-3
v_gene: TRBV20-1
d_gene: NA
CDR3aa: CSAPARRTATDTQYF
CDR3nt: TGCAGTGCTCCGGCTAGACGGACGGCCACAGATACGCAGTATTTT

abundance: many
j_gene: TRBJ2-3
v_gene: TRBV24-1
d_gene: NA
CDR3aa: CATSDRTGDTQYF
CDR3nt: TGTGCCACCAGTGATAGGACCGGAGATACGCAGTATTTT

abundance: many
j_gene: TRBJ1-5
v_gene: TRBV19
d_gene: NA
CDR3aa: CASSTLSKPGAWYSNQPQHF
CDR3nt: TGTGCCAGTAGCACACTTTCGAAGCCTGGGGCTTGGTATAGCAATCAGCCCCAGCATTTT

abundance: NA
j_gene: TRBJ1-5
v_gene: TRBV29-1
d_gene: NA
CDR3aa: CSVGAGWNQPQHF
CDR3nt: TGCAGCGTTGGGGCAGGGTGGAATCAGCCCCAGCATTTT

abundance: few
j_gene: TRBJ1-2
v_gene: TRBV29-1
d_gene: NA
CDR3aa: CSVDNGYTF
CDR3nt: TGCAGCGTTGACAATGGCTACACCTTC

abundance: few
j_gene: TRBJ2-7
v_gene: TRBV29-1
d_gene: NA
CDR3aa: CSVLPRGYYEQYF
CDR3nt: TGCAGCGTCCTGCCCAGGGGTTACTACGAGCAGTACTTC

abundance: NA
j_gene: TRBJ2-7
v_gene: TRBV29-1
d_gene: NA
CDR3aa: CSVVSSYEQYF
CDR3nt: TGCAGCGTTGTATCCAGCTACGAGCAGTACTTC

abundance: many
j_gene: TRBJ2-1
v_gene: TRBV18
d_gene: NA
CDR3aa: CASSPPGLGNEQFF
CDR3nt: TGTGCCAGCTCACCACCGGGGTTGGGGAATGAGCAGTTCTTC

abundance: few
j_gene: TRBJ1-1
v_gene: TRBV5-4
d_gene: TRBD1
CDR3aa: CASSLPRRSGQGLQGTEAFF
CDR3nt: TGTGCCAGCAGCTTGCCTCGCAGAAGTGGACAGGGACTACAGGGGACTGAAGCTTTCTTT

abundance: NA
j_gene: TRBJ2-2
v_gene: TRBV11-2
d_gene: NA
CDR3aa: CASSLGPGELFF
CDR3nt: TGTGCCAGCAGCTTAGGCCCCGGGGAGCTGTTTTTT

abundance: few
j_gene: TRBJ2-1
v_gene: TRBV20-1
d_gene: NA
CDR3aa: CSARGQGTTRYNEQFF
CDR3nt: TGCAGTGCTAGAGGACAGGGGACTACCCGATACAATGAGCAGTTCTTC

abundance: NA
j_gene: TRBJ2-7
v_gene: TRBV5-1
d_gene: TRBD1
CDR3aa: CASSLDPTGAQNEQYF
CDR3nt: TGCGCCAGCAGCTTAGACCCGACAGGGGCGCAGAACGAGCAGTACTTC

abundance: once
j_gene: TRBJ2-7
v_gene: TRBV19
d_gene: NA
CDR3aa: CASSIVAEPYEQYF
CDR3nt: TGTGCCAGTAGTATTGTAGCGGAACCCTACGAGCAGTACTTC

abundance: NA
j_gene: TRBJ2-7
v_gene: TRBV19
d_gene: NA
CDR3aa: CASSIAGTSSYEQYF
CDR3nt: TGTGCCAGTAGTATAGCGGGAACGTCCTCCTACGAGCAGTACTTC

abundance: many
j_gene: TRBJ2-7
v_gene: TRBV28
d_gene: NA
CDR3aa: CASIPGQGFLEQYF
CDR3nt: TGTGCCAGCATCCCCGGGCAGGGTTTTCTCGAGCAGTACTTC

abundance: NA
j_gene: TRBJ1-2
v_gene: TRBV6-1
d_gene: NA
CDR3aa: CASSDGRMDGYTF
CDR3nt: TGTGCCAGCAGTGACGGCAGGATGGATGGCTACACCTTC

abundance: few
j_gene: TRBJ1-1
v_gene: TRBV12-3/TRBV12-4
d_gene: NA
CDR3aa: CASRGETEAFF
CDR3nt: TGTGCCAGCAGGGGGGAAACTGAAGCTTTCTTT